A selection of T cell receptor beta chains follows, all from one sample in a study of identical twins. MiXCR, applied by TCRdb to the 5' RACE reads, yields one record per CDR3 protein. The sample includes about 890,000 distinct CDR3 sequences, about 12% of them seen just once. These sequences were also reported in another study, on yellow fever vaccine responses in identical twins.

Sequencing used PBMCs. The receptors originated from a woman under 30 in good health. Each CDR3 is given with its conserved first and last residue. Fields, in order: D gene, clone size, J gene, V gene, CDR3 protein, CDR3 DNA. D genes are given only for firm matches. A row's size may be missing; if present it is once, few, many or a size class.

NA	many	TRBJ1-1	TRBV27	CASSLRDLNTEAFF	TGTGCCAGCAGCTTAAGGGACCTTAACACTGAAGCTTTCTTT
NA	few	TRBJ2-4	TRBV14	CASSHHISKNIQYF	TGTGCTAGCAGCCACCACATTTCCAAAAACATTCAGTACTTC
NA	many	TRBJ1-6	TRBV10-3	CAIRWGDGYNSPLHF	TGTGCCATCCGTTGGGGAGACGGCTATAATTCACCCCTCCACTTT
NA	few	TRBJ2-2	TRBV9	CASSVGQGGDTGELFF	TGTGCCAGCAGCGTAGGACAGGGCGGGGACACCGGGGAGCTGTTTTTT
NA	few	TRBJ2-2	TRBV11-3	CASTPWAEVPGELFF	TGTGCCAGCACCCCCTGGGCGGAAGTCCCCGGGGAGCTGTTTTTT
NA	NA	TRBJ2-2	TRBV28	CASSLFPSENTGELFF	TGTGCCAGCAGTTTATTTCCTAGCGAGAACACCGGGGAGCTGTTTTTT
NA	many	TRBJ2-1	TRBV6-4	CASSLRGGSYNEQFF	TGTGCCAGCAGCCTCCGAGGGGGGTCCTACAATGAGCAGTTCTTC
NA	NA	TRBJ2-1	TRBV24-1	CATSPPGPTPYNEQFF	TGTGCCACCAGCCCCCCGGGACCAACCCCCTACAATGAGCAGTTCTTC
TRBD1	few	TRBJ2-7	TRBV12-3/TRBV12-4	CASSSPGTAKEF	TGTGCCAGCAGTTCCCCCGGGACAGCCAAAGAGTTC
NA	few	TRBJ1-2	TRBV20-1	CSVKTNEGPMATPF	TGCAGTGTCAAGACCAATGAGGGACCTATGGCTACACCTTTC
NA	NA	TRBJ2-1	TRBV15	CATSRPPGTAYNEQFF	TGTGCCACCAGCAGACCGCCGGGAACGGCCTACAATGAGCAGTTCTTC
NA	NA	TRBJ2-1	TRBV23-1	CASSQFLAARSNEQFF	TGCGCCAGCAGTCAATTTCTAGCAGCCCGCTCTAATGAGCAGTTCTTC
NA	once	TRBJ1-4	TRBV28	CASSTGLGGKLFF	TGTGCCAGCAGCACAGGGTTGGGGGGAAAACTGTTTTTT
TRBD2	few	TRBJ2-1	TRBV5-1	CASSPRSGSGNNEQFF	TGCGCCAGCAGCCCCCGAAGCGGGAGTGGAAACAATGAGCAGTTCTTC
NA	NA	TRBJ2-1	TRBV7-6	CASSVEGGYNEQFF	TGTGCCAGCAGTGTGGAGGGGGGCTACAATGAGCAGTTCTTC